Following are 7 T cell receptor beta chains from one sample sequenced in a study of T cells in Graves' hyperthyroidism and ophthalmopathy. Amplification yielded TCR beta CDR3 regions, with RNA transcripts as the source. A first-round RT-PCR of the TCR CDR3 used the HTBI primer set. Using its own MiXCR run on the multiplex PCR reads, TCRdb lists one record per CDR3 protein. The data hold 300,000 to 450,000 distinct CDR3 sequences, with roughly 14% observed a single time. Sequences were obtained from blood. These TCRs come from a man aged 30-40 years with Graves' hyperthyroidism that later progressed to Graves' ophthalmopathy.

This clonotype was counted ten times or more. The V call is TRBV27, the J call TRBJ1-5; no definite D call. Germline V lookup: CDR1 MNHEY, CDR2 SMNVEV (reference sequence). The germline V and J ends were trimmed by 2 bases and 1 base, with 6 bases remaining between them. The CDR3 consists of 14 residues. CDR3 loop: CASSLGQSNQPQHF. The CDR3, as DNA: TGTGCCAGCAGTTTAGGGCAGAGCAATCAGCCCCAGCATTTT.

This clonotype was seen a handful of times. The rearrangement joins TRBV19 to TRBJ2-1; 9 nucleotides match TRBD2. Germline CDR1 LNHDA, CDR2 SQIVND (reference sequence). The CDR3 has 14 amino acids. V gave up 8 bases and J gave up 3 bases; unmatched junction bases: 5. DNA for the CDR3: TGTGCCAGTTCCGGGACTAGCATCTACAATGAGCAGTTCTTC. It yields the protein CASSGTSIYNEQFF.

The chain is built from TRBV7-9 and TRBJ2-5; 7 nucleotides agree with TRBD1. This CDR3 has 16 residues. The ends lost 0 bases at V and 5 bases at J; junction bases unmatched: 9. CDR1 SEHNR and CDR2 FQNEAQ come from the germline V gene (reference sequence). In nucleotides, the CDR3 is TGTGCCAGCAGCTTAGCGTGGAACAGGGGTGGGGAGACCCAGTACTTC. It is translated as CASSLAWNRGGETQYF.

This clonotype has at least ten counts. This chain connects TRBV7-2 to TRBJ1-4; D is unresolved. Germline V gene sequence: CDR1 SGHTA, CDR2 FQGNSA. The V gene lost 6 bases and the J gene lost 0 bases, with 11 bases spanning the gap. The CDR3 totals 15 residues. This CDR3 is CASRPDGATNEKLFF. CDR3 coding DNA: TGTGCCAGCAGGCCGGACGGAGCAACTAATGAAAAACTGTTTTTT.

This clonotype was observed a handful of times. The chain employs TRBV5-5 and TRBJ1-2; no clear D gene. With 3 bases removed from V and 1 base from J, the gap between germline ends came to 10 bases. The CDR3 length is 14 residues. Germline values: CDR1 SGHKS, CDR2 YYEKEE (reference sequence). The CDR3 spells CASSYMTSNYGYTF. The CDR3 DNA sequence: TGTGCCAGCAGCTATATGACAAGTAACTATGGCTACACCTTC.

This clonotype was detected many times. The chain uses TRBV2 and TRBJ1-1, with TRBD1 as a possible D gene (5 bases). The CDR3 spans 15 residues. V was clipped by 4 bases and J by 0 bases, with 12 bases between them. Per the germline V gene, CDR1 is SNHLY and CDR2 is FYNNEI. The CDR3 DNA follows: TGTGCCAGCAGTGCGTCAGGGATAATGAACACTGAAGCTTTCTTT. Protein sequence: CASSASGIMNTEAFF.

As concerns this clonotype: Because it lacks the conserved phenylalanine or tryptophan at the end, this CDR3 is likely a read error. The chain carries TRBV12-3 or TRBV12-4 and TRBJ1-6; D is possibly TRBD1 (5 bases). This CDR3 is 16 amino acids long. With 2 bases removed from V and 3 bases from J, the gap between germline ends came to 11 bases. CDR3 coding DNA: TGTGCCAGCAGTTTAAGGGGAGGAGGCTATAATTCACCCCTCCACGTT. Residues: CASSLRGGGYNSPLHV.